Listed below are T cell receptor beta chains from one sample, sequenced in a study of cytomegalovirus exposure and HLA in healthy donors. Some clones are missing from TCRdb's copy, which holds only in-frame ones; the method was immunoSEQ multiplex PCR. The sample consists of some 140,000 clones, approximately 74% of them appearing once. Sample: PBMCs. The receptors come from a man aged 25 to 40 in good health and CMV-seronegative. Both conserved end residues are part of each CDR3. A D gene is named only where the DNA matches it firmly. Clone size is given for some rows only: seen once, a few or many times, or a class if the clone is expanded.

V gene	clone size	J gene	D gene	CDR3 protein
TRBV11-1	few	TRBJ2-1	.	CASSFSAGHTYNEQFF
TRBV6-1	.	TRBJ1-6	.	CASSEQNSGVGSPLHF
TRBV19	.	TRBJ2-1	TRBD1	CASSVRGRTYNEQFF
TRBV5-4	.	TRBJ2-1	TRBD2	CASSPTSGGLVQFF
TRBV19	.	TRBJ2-1	TRBD2	CASSIDSGGPHSYNEQFF
TRBV7-9	.	TRBJ2-1	.	CASSLDLAMPGGEFF
TRBV6-1	.	TRBJ1-2	.	CASSEAGPRDYGYTF
TRBV4-1	few	TRBJ2-5	.	CASSQYQGRETQYF
TRBV4-1	.	TRBJ1-4	.	CASSQDPGTRNEKLFF
TRBV9	.	TRBJ2-2	.	CASSVGLVNTGELFF
TRBV19	few	TRBJ2-1	.	CASRTRPAGFAYNEQFF
TRBV9	few	TRBJ2-6	.	CASSPPVQGPFSGANVLTF
TRBV19	.	TRBJ2-1	.	CASSRALQGGNEQFF
TRBV14	once	TRBJ2-1	.	CASSLREHRSYNEQFF
TRBV27	.	TRBJ1-2	TRBD1	CASRETATGYGYTF
TRBV4-3	.	TRBJ1-1	.	CASSQDRVHTEAFF
TRBV2	.	TRBJ1-5	.	CASSDRVYQPQHF
TRBV4-3	.	TRBJ1-1	.	CASSQVAGRAEAFF
TRBV7-9	.	TRBJ2-7	TRBD2	CASSLDQRGESYEQYF
TRBV15	few	TRBJ2-3	.	CATSRDLTDTQYF
TRBV7-2	few	TRBJ2-1	.	CASSLGQAALLNEQFF
TRBV5-1	.	TRBJ1-4	.	CASSLGSGREKLFF
TRBV9	.	TRBJ2-3	TRBD2	CASSVGTSRSTDTQYF
TRBV13	.	TRBJ2-7	.	CASSPQGVTYEQYF
TRBV7-2	.	TRBJ1-1	.	CASSLGQMNTEAFF
TRBV7-9	.	TRBJ2-2	.	CASSSWTFNTGELFF
TRBV2	.	TRBJ1-1	TRBD1	CASSGGTGQAFF
TRBV15	.	TRBJ1-2	TRBD1	CATSRDGTGDGYPF
TRBV5-4	.	TRBJ2-7	TRBD1	CASRRDRGSYEQYF
TRBV7-9	few	TRBJ1-1	TRBD1	CASSLETGGTEAFF
TRBV5-4	.	TRBJ2-5	.	CASSLGQLGETQYF
TRBV27	.	TRBJ2-6	.	CASSFGEAGANVLTF
TRBV6-1	many	TRBJ1-3	.	CASSEAADSGNTIYF
TRBV27	.	TRBJ2-3	.	CASTRTENTDTQYF
TRBV7-9	few	TRBJ1-6	.	CASSSTGYNSPLHF
TRBV15	few	TRBJ2-5	TRBD1	CATSRRGSQETQYF
TRBV15	few	TRBJ1-5	.	CATSREDRRHQPQNF
TRBV19	.	TRBJ1-1	.	CASSITNANTEAFF
TRBV6-6	.	TRBJ2-7	TRBD1	CASSTPTGPHSYEQYF
TRBV7-9	.	TRBJ2-1	TRBD2	CASSSPSERGGNEQFF
TRBV6-1	once	TRBJ2-7	.	CASTPEAGVTYEQYF
TRBV18	.	TRBJ1-6	.	CASSPKANSPLHF
TRBV7-6	.	TRBJ2-3	.	CASSPGHMISTDTQYF
TRBV12-5	few	TRBJ2-7	TRBD1	CASGQGFYEQYF
TRBV5-1	.	TRBJ2-2	TRBD1	CASSRDREKLFF
TRBV28	.	TRBJ1-2	.	CASSLLGRANYGYTF
TRBV5-1	.	TRBJ2-7	.	CASSLAQETVYYEQYF
TRBV5-1	.	TRBJ1-2	.	CASSLEGNYGYTF
TRBV7-9	.	TRBJ2-1	TRBD2	CASSHPGLAGGVSYNEQFF
TRBV5-1	.	TRBJ2-1	.	CASSASGNEQFF
TRBV6-5	.	TRBJ1-2	TRBD1	CASSYDDRGGGYTF
TRBV9	.	TRBJ1-4	TRBD1	CASSSGQGGEKLFF
TRBV19	few	TRBJ1-3	TRBD1	CASSSDRGSGNTIYF